Detailed here is one TCR beta chain. Source study methods: Reference gene primer amplification gave nucleated cell count estimates. This table comes from immunoSEQ multiplex PCR, and its TCRdb copy is limited to in-frame clones, with some not included. V and J calls plus clone size are reproduced from that table; the DNA served to infer D and trimming. The table lists over 60,000 clones, roughly 80% of them singletons. These data originate in a study of blood T cell repertoires in COVID-19. Overall study context: Acute-phase and convalescent COVID-19 samples originated in the United States, Italy and Spain. PBMCs, B-cell-depleted T cells, or T cells provided the cDNA or gDNA that made up the material.

Those enrolled in Seattle joined during active infection and were followed longitudinally afterward. The source material was peripheral blood. The sequence derives from a man in his forties or fifties with COVID-19, enrolled during active disease.

As DNA, the CDR3 is TGCGCCAGCAGCTTGGGTCCCGGAGGACTACAAGAGACCCAGTACTTC. Translation: CASSLGPGGLQETQYF. J is TRBJ2-5 and V is TRBV5-1, with D perhaps TRBD2 (6 bases). CDR1 SGHRS and CDR2 YFSETQ come from the germline V gene. This CDR3 contains 16 residues. V lost 0 bases to trimming and J lost 2 bases, with 14 bases between them.